This TCR beta chain is drawn from a study of blood T cells in healthy people across ages (dated by TCRdb to 2015 to 2017). Notes on the research overall: Template switching captured roughly one uniquely barcoded TCR beta cDNA molecule per two T cells in model experiments. Using deep sequencing normalized with unique cDNA molecular identifiers, the study measured how TCR beta repertoire diversity changes with age. The donors were split into four age groups: young (average about 15 years), middle-aged (roughly 39), aged (around 67) and long-lived (approximately 80). Donors of different ages were randomly distributed across sequencing lanes to avoid experimental bias. Two additional independent replicas of 1 million unique cDNA reads from the same blood draw were analyzed for two donors (one aged 18 to 30 and one aged 80 or older). Results the study describes overall, beyond this receptor: Observed TCR beta diversity per million T cells fell roughly linearly with age, and a significant reduction was already apparent by age approximately 41. A strong correlation was found between observed TCR beta diversity and the percentage of naive T cells measured by flow cytometry. Total diversity estimates from one million sequenced T cells were considered lower bounds and underestimates. Donor CMV infection status was unknown, potentially confounding age-related changes in expanded clonotypes. Compared with the aged group, the long-lived group had more naive CD4+ T cells, fewer expanded clones and increased TCR diversity, a pattern suggesting age selection. Since profiling was done on bulk unsorted PBMCs, naive and antigen-experienced compartments could not be conclusively compared.

Library prep was done by 5' RACE. Instrument used: Illumina HiSeq 2500. A second PCR of 7 to 11 cycles was run with a J-beta primer mix and a sample-barcoded 5' primer. A unique molecular identifier was introduced onto each TCR beta cDNA molecule by a template-switch 5' adaptor carrying 12 random nucleotides. Each sample yielded at least 3 million CDR3-containing paired-end reads. First-strand cDNA was synthesized from all RNA with the Mint cDNA synthesis kit, primed by a TRBC-specific oligonucleotide. Following uracil-DNA glycosylase treatment, all cDNA underwent a first 18-cycle PCR with the universal primers M1SS and BC2_uni_R. From the authors' description of their analysis: For normalization, 1 million high-quality reads were randomly selected from each sample, with every read carrying a distinct molecular identifier. Reads with shared molecular identifiers were discarded instead of being binned into consensus sequences. MiTCR, run with a Q25 quality threshold and the strictest error-elimination algorithm, handled CDR3 identification, clonotype clustering and error correction. A nonparametric unseen species model with Euler transformation was used to estimate lower-bound total TCR beta diversity. Using fastp at Q25 and MiXCR, TCRdb reprocessed the public reads and kept productive beta chains. Records with the same CDR3 protein are collapsed into one entry carrying the most frequent genes and DNA. It is TCRdb's table, rather than the study itself, that gives the V and J calls and clone size. This sample lists about 1,500,000 distinct CDR3 sequences; 35% to 45% were detected once. Of the sample, less than 8% is held by the ten largest clones.

Sequences MDHEN (CDR1) and SYDVKM (CDR2) are obtained from the germline V gene. Inclusive of the bounding cysteine and phenylalanine, the CDR3 is 15 residues long. Only CDR3 DNA remains: 45 bases, in frame from the first base. The roughly 39 donors, aged about 6 to 90 years, were systemically healthy Caucasian individuals from Russia. Roughly 10 milliliters of peripheral blood were drawn from each donor into EDTA-treated Vacutainer tubes. Ficoll-Paque density-gradient centrifugation was used to isolate PBMCs, with at least 7 million per sample. Total RNA, at least 6 micrograms per sample, was extracted from PBMCs with Trizol reagent. For every donor, an aliquot of PBMCs went through flow cytometry to measure the percentages of naive CD45RAhigh/CD27high T cells. Details on this clonotype: There is no known antigen for this receptor. The input lacks base qualities; no much larger clone sits a single base away.

This receptor chain uses TRBV28 and TRBJ2-1; tentative D gene TRBD2, with 6 bases matching. The tail of the sequence fits TRBJ2-7 better, so the J call may be wrong. Sequenced input: blood. The TCR comes from a woman aged 18-30 years in good health. The CDR3 region: CASRRTSLRNNEQYF. DNA sequence: TGTGCCAGCAGACGAACTAGCTTAAGGAACAATGAGCAGTACTTC.